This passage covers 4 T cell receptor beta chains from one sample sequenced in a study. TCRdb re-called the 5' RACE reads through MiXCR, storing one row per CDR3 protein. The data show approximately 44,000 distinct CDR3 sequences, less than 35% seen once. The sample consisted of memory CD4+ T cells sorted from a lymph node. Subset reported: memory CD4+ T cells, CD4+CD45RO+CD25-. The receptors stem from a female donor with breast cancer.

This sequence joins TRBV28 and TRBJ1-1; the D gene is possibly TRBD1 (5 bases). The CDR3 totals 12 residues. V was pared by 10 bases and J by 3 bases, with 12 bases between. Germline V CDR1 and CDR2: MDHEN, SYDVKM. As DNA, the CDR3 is TGTGCCATCCAGGGCGGATACACTGAAGCTTTCTTT. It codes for CAIQGGYTEAFF.

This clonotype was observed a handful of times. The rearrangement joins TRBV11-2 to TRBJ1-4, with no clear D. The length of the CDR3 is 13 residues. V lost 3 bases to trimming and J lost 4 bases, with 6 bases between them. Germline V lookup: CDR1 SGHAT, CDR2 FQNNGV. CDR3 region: CASSFPGNEKLFF. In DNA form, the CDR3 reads TGTGCCAGCAGCTTCCCCGGTAATGAAAAACTGTTTTTT.

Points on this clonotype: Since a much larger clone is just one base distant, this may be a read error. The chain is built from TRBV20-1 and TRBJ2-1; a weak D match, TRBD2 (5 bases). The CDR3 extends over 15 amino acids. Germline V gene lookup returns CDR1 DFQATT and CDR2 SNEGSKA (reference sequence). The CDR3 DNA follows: TGCAGTACTAGAATTAGGGTGAGCTCCTACAATGAGCAGTTCTTC. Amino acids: CSTRIRVSSYNEQFF.

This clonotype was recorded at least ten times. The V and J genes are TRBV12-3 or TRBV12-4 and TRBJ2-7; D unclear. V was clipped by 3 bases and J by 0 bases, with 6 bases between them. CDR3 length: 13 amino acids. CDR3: CASSLSVSYEQYF. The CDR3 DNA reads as TGTGCCAGCAGTTTGTCAGTCTCCTACGAGCAGTACTTC.